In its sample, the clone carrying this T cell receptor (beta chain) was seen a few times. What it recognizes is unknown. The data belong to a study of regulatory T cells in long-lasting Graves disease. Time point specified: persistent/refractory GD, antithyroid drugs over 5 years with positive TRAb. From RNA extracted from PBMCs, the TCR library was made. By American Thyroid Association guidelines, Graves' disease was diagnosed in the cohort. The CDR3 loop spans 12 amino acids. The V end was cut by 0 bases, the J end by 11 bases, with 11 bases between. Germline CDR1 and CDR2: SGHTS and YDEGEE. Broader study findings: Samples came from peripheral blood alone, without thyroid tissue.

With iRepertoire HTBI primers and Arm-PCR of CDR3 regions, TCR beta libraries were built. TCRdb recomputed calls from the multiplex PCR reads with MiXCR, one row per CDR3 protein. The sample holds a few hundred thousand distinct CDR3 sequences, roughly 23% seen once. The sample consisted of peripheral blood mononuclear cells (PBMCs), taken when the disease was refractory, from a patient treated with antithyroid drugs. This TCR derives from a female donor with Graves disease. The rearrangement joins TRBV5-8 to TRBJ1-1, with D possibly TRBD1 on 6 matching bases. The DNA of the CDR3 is TGTGCCAGCAGCTTGGTAGCAGGGGCCGCTTTCTTT. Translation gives CASSLVAGAAFF.